In this sample, the clone carrying this T cell receptor beta chain turned up once. The data belong to a study of blood T cell repertoires in COVID-19. Method: immunoSEQ multiplex PCR; TCRdb's copy keeps in-frame clones and lacks some. The sample consists of about 79,000 clones, around 89% of them appearing once. The CDR3 extends over 16 amino acids. Trimming cost V 0 bases and J 1 base; bases outside gene matches: 4. Germline values: CDR1 MGHRA, CDR2 YSYEKL. J is TRBJ2-3 and V is TRBV4-1, with TRBD2 matching over 7 bases. This sequence was found in a man aged 65-85 years with active or convalescent COVID-19. The material sequenced was peripheral blood. For the CDR3, the DNA is TGCGCCAGCAGCCAAGATGGCGGGAGCGGCACAGATACGCAGTATTTT. Protein product: CASSQDGGSGTDTQYF.